A single sample gave rise to the 14 T cell receptor beta chains below, sequenced in a study of CD8 T cells in Susac syndrome. Random hexamers were used to reverse transcribe an amount of roughly 0.5 to 1 ug RNA. TCRdb processed the immunoSEQ multiplex PCR reads anew with MiXCR; each CDR3 protein has one entry. The data contain roughly 100,000 distinct CDR3 sequences, roughly 95% of them singletons. The sample comprised CD8+ T cells from PBMCs. These TCRs come from a human donor with Susac syndrome.

The chain has TRBV20-1 and TRBJ1-2, with 8 bases matching TRBD1. Trimming removed 5 bases from V and 6 bases from J; junction bases left unmatched: 14. Germline-derived CDR1 and CDR2 are DFQATT and SNEGSKA (reference sequence). This CDR3 has 15 amino acids. CDR3 sequence: CSAPDRANLSNGYTF. CDR3 sequence (DNA): TGCAGTGCTCCGGACAGGGCAAATCTCTCCAATGGCTACACCTTC.

This rearrangement joins TRBV16 to TRBJ1-6; TRBD1 matches at 8 bases. The germline V gene encodes CDR1 KGHSY and CDR2 FQNENV. This CDR3 is built from 15 residues. V shed 2 bases, J shed 10 bases, and the junction held 7 bases outside the gene matches. The CDR3 loop is CASSQEQGAGSPLHF. The CDR3 nucleotides read TGTGCCAGCAGCCAAGAGCAGGGGGCAGGATCACCCCTCCACTTT.

The chain is built from TRBV20-1 and TRBJ1-2; D may be TRBD1 (5 bases). V dropped 1 base and J dropped 0 bases, with 15 bases sitting between them. CDR3 length: 16 residues. Germline CDR1 and CDR2: DFQATT and SNEGSKA (reference sequence). CDR3 nucleotides: TGCAGTGCTAGAGTGGGGGGGGTAGAGGCTAACTATGGCTACACCTTC. Residues: CSARVGGVEANYGYTF.

V gene TRBV5-1 combines with J gene TRBJ1-6; 7 positions agree with TRBD1. Trimming removed 1 base from V and 10 bases from J; junction bases left unmatched: 2. This CDR3 comprises 13 residues. The germline V gene encodes CDR1 SGHRS and CDR2 YFSETQ. The CDR3 region is CASSLQGGSPLHF. The CDR3 bases are TGCGCCAGCAGCTTGCAGGGGGGCTCACCCCTCCACTTT. The full variable domain, with the rest looked up from reference TRBV5-1 and TRBJ1-6, is KAGVTQTPRYLIKTRGQQVTLSCSPISGHRSVSWYQQTPGQGLQFLFEYFSETQRNKGNFPGRFSGRQFSNSRSEMNVSTLELGDSALYLCASSLQGGSPLHFGNGTRLTVT.

This sequence joins TRBV9 and TRBJ1-6; 9 nucleotides align to TRBD1. The V segment lost 3 bases and the J segment 8 bases; nucleotides outside the gene matches: 27. CDR3 length: 22 residues. Germline V gene sequence: CDR1 SGDLS, CDR2 YYNGEE. The CDR3 sequence is CASSAWTGAESEINLRYSPLHF. CDR3 bases: TGTGCCAGCAGCGCATGGACAGGGGCCGAATCCGAAATCAATCTACGGTATTCACCCCTCCACTTT.

The rearrangement uses TRBV25-1 and TRBJ2-7; 7 bases match TRBD1. CDR3 length: 13 amino acids. With V trimmed by 5 bases and J by 5 bases, 6 bases remained unmatched. The germline CDR1 and CDR2 sequences are MGHDK and SYGVNS. CDR3 sequence: CASSSSDRDEQYF. CDR3 bases: TGTGCCAGCAGTAGTAGTGACAGGGACGAGCAGTACTTC.

A single count supports this clonotype. The rearrangement uses TRBV29-1 and TRBJ2-3; D remains ambiguous. The CDR3 runs to 14 residues. The ends were cut back, 3 bases at V and 2 bases at J, with 12 bases in the middle. The V gene's germline CDR1 is SQVTM and CDR2 ANQGSEA. The CDR3 sequence is CSVDSADLTDTQYF. The CDR3 region has the DNA TGCAGCGTTGATTCGGCAGATCTCACAGATACGCAGTATTTT.

CDR3 sequence reads: CSAEKSGLKTQYF. The CDR3 nucleotides read TGCAGTGCTGAGAAGTCGGGATTGAAGACCCAGTACTTC. The chain links TRBV20-1 to TRBJ2-5; D may be TRBD2 (5 bases). This CDR3 region has 13 residues. Deletions cut 5 bases from V and 6 bases from J, with 16 bases between. Germline CDR1 and CDR2: DFQATT and SNEGSKA (reference sequence).

This chain joins TRBV30 and TRBJ2-2; 10 nucleotides agree with TRBD1. This CDR3 comprises 13 residues. Germline V CDR1 and CDR2: GTSNPN, SVGIG (reference sequence). The V segment lost 8 bases and the J segment 6 bases; nucleotides outside the gene matches: 6. CDR3 DNA sequence: TGTGCCGGTCCGGGACAGGGGCCCGGGGAGCTGTTTTTT. This codes for CAGPGQGPGELFF.

This clonotype was seen more than once but under ten times. The V call is TRBV20-1, the J call TRBJ2-7, with TRBD1 matching 8 bases. The CDR3 spans 16 residues. Trimming removed 0 bases from V and 3 bases from J; junction bases left unmatched: 10. Per the germline V gene, CDR1 is DFQATT and CDR2 is SNEGSKA (reference sequence). This CDR3 is CSARDLVKDRDYEQYF. The DNA of the CDR3 is TGCAGTGCTAGAGATCTGGTTAAGGACAGGGACTACGAGCAGTACTTC.

V gene TRBV5-4 combines with J gene TRBJ1-2; maybe TRBD1 (5 bases). The length of the CDR3 is 13 residues. CDR1 is SGHNT and CDR2 is YYREEE in the germline V gene (reference sequence). Trimming removed 4 bases at V and 6 bases at J, with 13 bases between. CDR3 sequence (DNA): TGTGCCAGCAGCGCGGGACCCTTAGATGGCTACACCTTC. Residues: CASSAGPLDGYTF. The variable domain in full, completed from reference TRBV5-4 and TRBJ1-2, reads ETGVTQSPTHLIKTRGQQVTLRCSSQSGHNTVSWYQQALGQGPQFIFQYYREEENGRGNFPPRFSGLQFPNYSSELNVNALELDDSALYLCASSAGPLDGYTFGSGTRLTVV.

This clonotype was seen once. V and J are TRBV3-1 and TRBJ1-2; no clear D. Trimming stripped 8 bases from V and 8 bases from J, with 15 bases between. The CDR3 covers 12 residues. CDR1 is LGHDT and CDR2 is YNNKEL in the germline V gene (reference sequence). This CDR3 is CASVGDLEGYTF. The CDR3 nucleotides are TGTGCCAGCGTGGGAGACCTAGAGGGCTACACCTTC.

The V and J genes are TRBV30 and TRBJ1-2; TRBD1 matches 10 bases. CDR1 and CDR2 from the germline V gene are GTSNPN and SVGIG (reference sequence). The CDR3 runs to 13 residues. With 2 bases clipped from V and 5 bases from J, the junction kept 2 bases outside the gene matches. The chain's CDR3 is CAWSQGQGYGYTF. In DNA, the CDR3 is TGTGCCTGGAGTCAGGGACAGGGGTATGGCTACACCTTC.

The chain recombines TRBV3-1 with TRBJ1-4; 7 bases align to TRBD1. The V gene end was trimmed by 1 base and the J gene end by 5 bases; junction bases not matched to a gene: 4. The germline gives CDR1 LGHDT, CDR2 YNNKEL (reference sequence). The CDR3 runs to 15 residues. CDR3 sequence reads: CASSQGDSSNEKLFF. In nucleotides, the CDR3 is TGTGCCAGCAGCCAAGGGGACAGCTCAAATGAAAAACTGTTTTTT.